The clone carrying this T cell receptor beta chain turned up a few times. The target antigen is unknown. The data were taken from a study of CD8 T cells in ankylosing spondylitis. Study-wide results and limits: Blood from ankylosing spondylitis patients appeared to carry a characteristic roughly 8-variant TCR beta motif. Previously reported in reactive arthritis synovial fluid and blood were some of the motif variants.

CDR3 length: 16 amino acids. Deletions cut 5 bases from V and 2 bases from J, with 13 bases between. Germline CDR1 reads SGHTA; CDR2 reads FQGNSA. Each TCR beta library was made by quantitative 5'-RACE that incorporated molecular barcodes. In TCRdb, the 5' RACE reads were re-called with MiXCR into one record per CDR3 protein. The sample has some 840,000 distinct CDR3 sequences; over 9.5% are singletons. The sequence came from a male donor with ankylosing spondylitis. This chain joins TRBV7-2 and TRBJ2-6; D might be TRBD2 (6 bases). Sequenced input: blood, either unsorted or a sorted T cell fraction (not recorded which). CDR3 in amino acids: CASSKTGGAGANVLTF. The CDR3 nucleotides read TGTGCCAGCAGCAAGACCGGGGGTGCTGGGGCCAACGTCCTGACTTTC.